The rows below give T cell receptor beta chains drawn from one sample of a study of blood T cell repertoires in COVID-19. Produced via immunoSEQ multiplex PCR; TCRdb's table is partial and in-frame only. Of 110,000 or so clones listed, roughly nine tenths are singletons. Sequencing was carried out using peripheral blood. These receptors all come from a man between 65 and 79 years old with active or convalescent COVID-19. The conserved cysteine and the conserved F or W are not part of the CDR3 here.

j_gene	v_gene	CDR3aa
TRBJ2-1	TRBV28	ASTSLQRGYNEQF
TRBJ2-7	TRBV7-2	ASSTAGTGVLSSYEQY
TRBJ1-2	TRBV30	AWSVRTGPDGYT
TRBJ2-1	TRBV12-2	ASRLFRGSQF
TRBJ2-3	TRBV4-1	ASSQDPGTMSTDTQY
TRBJ1-5	TRBV19	ASTLAGQGGQPQH
TRBJ2-5	TRBV28	ASRRSGSGKTQY
TRBJ2-5	TRBV30	AWATGGDLETQY
TRBJ2-2	TRBV5-4	ASSYQDKNTGELF
TRBJ1-4	TRBV28	ASFRTGGGEKLF
TRBJ2-5	TRBV2	ASNRQGQETQY
TRBJ2-5	TRBV19	ASSILAGDGETQY
TRBJ2-3	TRBV2	ASMGVHGGTDTQY
TRBJ2-7	TRBV9	ASSPRDSRDEQY
TRBJ2-7	TRBV10-3	AISGVGSHEQY
TRBJ1-6	TRBV12-1	APGEDVGRNNSPLH
TRBJ2-5	TRBV2	ATQKVAGGGPETQY
TRBJ1-6	TRBV5-4	ASSPGRQGLSYNSPLH
TRBJ1-4	TRBV2	ASSDRTGREKLF
TRBJ2-5	TRBV4-2	ASSQVTSGSMKETQY
TRBJ2-1	TRBV3-1/TRBV3-2	ASSPRLAGGLSNEQF
TRBJ2-7	TRBV27	ASREDSPSYEQY
TRBJ2-1	TRBV24-1	ATSDSGTEVREQF
TRBJ1-5	TRBV6-5	ASGSGSEPQH
TRBJ2-3	TRBV5-1	ASSFIAGGPTDTQY
TRBJ2-1	TRBV5-1	ASSLASGVYNEQF
TRBJ2-1	TRBV18	ASSPSGTGKNNEQF
TRBJ2-3	TRBV28	ASRGTSGRGNTQY
TRBJ2-1	TRBV27	ASSFQARDRGPNNEQF
TRBJ2-3	TRBV3-1/TRBV3-2	ASTMGDSFGTDTQY
TRBJ2-3	TRBV28	ASSLAGETATQY
TRBJ2-5	TRBV5-5	ASSTGLAGAETQY
TRBJ2-7	TRBV5-4	ASSLQGAYEQY
TRBJ1-5	TRBV12-3/TRBV12-4	ASRRSSNQPQH
TRBJ2-3	TRBV6-5	ASTRGTSTDTQY
TRBJ2-7	TRBV6-6	ASIAGTSDYEQY
TRBJ1-1	TRBV27	ASSPGLWNTEAF
TRBJ1-1	TRBV27	ASSLRGNTEAF
TRBJ1-2	TRBV18	ASSPGLYPGEDGYT